This T cell receptor (beta chain) was found in a study of CD8 T cells in Susac syndrome. CDR3 size: 14 residues. J gave up 4 bases and V 5 bases, and 7 bases lay outside the gene matches. Germline V gene data show CDR1 as SGHTA and CDR2 as FQGNSA. RNA amounts of roughly 0.45 to 1 ug underwent reverse transcription with random hexamers. A single record per CDR3 protein comes from TCRdb applying MiXCR to the immunoSEQ multiplex PCR reads. The data show approximately 100,000 distinct CDR3 sequences, nearly 95% seen once. Negative isolation was used for CD8+ and CD4+ T cells and FACS enrichment for TEMRA cells.

Input material: CD4+ T cells from PBMCs. This receptor was taken from a human donor in good health. The V and J genes are TRBV7-2 and TRBJ2-5; TRBD1 aligns across 7 bases. The CDR3 here is CASSRDRAAETQYF. CDR3 DNA: TGTGCCAGCAGCCGTGACAGGGCGGCAGAGACCCAGTACTTC. The variable domain in full, completed from reference TRBV7-2 and TRBJ2-5, reads GAGVSQSPSNKVTEKGKDVELRCDPISGHTALYWYRQSLGQGLEFLIYFQGNSAPDKSGLPSDRFSAERTGGSVSTLTIQRTQQEDSAVYLCASSRDRAAETQYFGPGTRLLVL.